The sequence of this T cell receptor beta chain was determined in a study of shared clonotypes between healthy human individuals. Across the whole study: Three CD4 naive, three CD4 memory, two CD8 naive and one CD8 memory plate were used per donor. Overall study findings and caveats: The naive CD4 repertoires of several donors were compared, and around 4.7% of clonotypes were shared.

Libraries were prepared by immunoSEQ multiplex PCR; TCRdb keeps only in-frame clonotypes and omits some of them. The sample yields hundreds of thousands of clones, 95% to 98% seen once. CDR1 SGHRS and CDR2 YFSETQ come from the germline V gene. Unmatched junction bases numbered 5, after V lost 0 bases and J lost 1 base. The CDR3 loop spans 17 amino acids. Turning to this clone: Its antigen is unknown.

Both subsets, CD45RA+ naive and CD45RA-negative memory, were split from the CD4+ cells. Sequences were obtained from naive CD4+ T cells sorted from blood. Subset given: CD45RA+ positively selected. This sequence joins TRBV5-1 and TRBJ2-5, with 11 bases lining up with TRBD2. This receptor was identified in a woman in her 30s in good health. CDR3 DNA: TGCGCCAGCAGCTTGGGGATAGCGGGGGGGCCCCAAGAGACCCAGTACTTC. Translated: CASSLGIAGGPQETQYF.